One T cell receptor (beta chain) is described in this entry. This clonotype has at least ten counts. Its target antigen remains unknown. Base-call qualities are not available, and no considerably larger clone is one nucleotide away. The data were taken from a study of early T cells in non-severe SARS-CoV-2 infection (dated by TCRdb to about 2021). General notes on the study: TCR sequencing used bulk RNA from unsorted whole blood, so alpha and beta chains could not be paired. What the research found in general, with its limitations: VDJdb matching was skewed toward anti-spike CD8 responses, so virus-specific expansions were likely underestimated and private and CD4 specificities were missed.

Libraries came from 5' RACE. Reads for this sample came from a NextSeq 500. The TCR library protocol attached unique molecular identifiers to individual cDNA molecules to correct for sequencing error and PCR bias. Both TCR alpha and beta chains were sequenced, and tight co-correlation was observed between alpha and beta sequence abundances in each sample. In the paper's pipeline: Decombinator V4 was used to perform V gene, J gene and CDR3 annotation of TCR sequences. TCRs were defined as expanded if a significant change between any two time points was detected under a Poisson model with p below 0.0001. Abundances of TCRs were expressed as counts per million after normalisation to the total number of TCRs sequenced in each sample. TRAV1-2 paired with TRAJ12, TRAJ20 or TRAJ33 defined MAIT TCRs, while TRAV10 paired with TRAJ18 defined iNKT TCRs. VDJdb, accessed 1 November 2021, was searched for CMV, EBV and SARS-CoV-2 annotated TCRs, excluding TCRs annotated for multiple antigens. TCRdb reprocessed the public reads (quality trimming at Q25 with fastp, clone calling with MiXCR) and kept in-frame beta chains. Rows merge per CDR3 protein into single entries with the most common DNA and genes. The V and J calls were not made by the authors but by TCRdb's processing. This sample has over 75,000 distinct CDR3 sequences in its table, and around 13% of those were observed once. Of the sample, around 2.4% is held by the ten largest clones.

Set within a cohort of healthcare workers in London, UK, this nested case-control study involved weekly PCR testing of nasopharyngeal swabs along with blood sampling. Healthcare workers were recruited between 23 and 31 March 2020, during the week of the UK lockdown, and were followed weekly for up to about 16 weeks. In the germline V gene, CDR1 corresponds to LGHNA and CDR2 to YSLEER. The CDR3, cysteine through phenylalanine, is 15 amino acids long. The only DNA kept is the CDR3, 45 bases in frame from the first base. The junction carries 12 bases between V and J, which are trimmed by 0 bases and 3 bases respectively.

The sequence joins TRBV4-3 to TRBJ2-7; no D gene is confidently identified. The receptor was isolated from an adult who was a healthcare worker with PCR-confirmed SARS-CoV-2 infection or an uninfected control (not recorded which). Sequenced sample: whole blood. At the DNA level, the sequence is TGCGCCAGCAGCCAAGATTCCGGCGGACGCTACGAGCAGTACTTC. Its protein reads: CASSQDSGGRYEQYF.